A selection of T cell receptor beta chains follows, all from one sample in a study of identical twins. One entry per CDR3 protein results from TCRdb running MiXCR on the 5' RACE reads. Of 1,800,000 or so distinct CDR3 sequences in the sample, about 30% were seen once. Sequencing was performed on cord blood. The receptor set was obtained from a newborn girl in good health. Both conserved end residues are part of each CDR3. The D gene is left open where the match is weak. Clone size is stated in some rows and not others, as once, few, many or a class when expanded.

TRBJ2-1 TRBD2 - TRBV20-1 CSSSTSRSSYNEQFF TGCAGTTCCTCGACTAGCCGAAGCTCCTACAATGAGCAGTTCTTC
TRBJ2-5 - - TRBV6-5 CASSSGAQETQYF TGTGCCAGCAGTTCGGGGGCCCAAGAGACCCAGTACTTC
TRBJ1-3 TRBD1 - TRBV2 CASSEGNRGRNTIYF TGTGCCAGCAGTGAAGGCAACAGGGGAAGGAACACCATATATTTT
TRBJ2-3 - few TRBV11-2 CAGDSDTQYF TGTGCCGGGGATTCAGATACGCAGTATTTT
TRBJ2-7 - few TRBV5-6 CASSLTLSSYEQYF TGTGCCAGCAGCTTGACGTTAAGCTCCTACGAGCAGTACTTC
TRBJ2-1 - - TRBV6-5 CASEESNEQFF TGTGCCAGCGAGGAGTCTAATGAGCAGTTCTTC
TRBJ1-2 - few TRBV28 CASSAPGRGYTF TGTGCCAGCAGTGCCCCAGGGCGAGGCTACACCTTC
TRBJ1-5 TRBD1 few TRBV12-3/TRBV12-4 CASSLQGASNQLQHF TGTGCCAGCAGCCTACAGGGGGCTAGCAATCAGCTCCAGCATTTT
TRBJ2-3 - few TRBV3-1 CASSQESTSTDTQYF TGTGCCAGCAGCCAAGAGTCGACTAGCACAGATACGCAGTATTTT
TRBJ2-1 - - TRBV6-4 CASISSNEQFF TGTGCCAGCATATCGTCCAATGAGCAGTTCTTC
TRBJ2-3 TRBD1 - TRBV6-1 CASRNRDREYDTQYF TGTGCCAGCAGGAACCGGGACAGGGAGTATGATACGCAGTATTTT
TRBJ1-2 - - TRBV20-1 CSASGADDGYTF TGCAGTGCTAGTGGAGCGGACGATGGCTACACCTTC
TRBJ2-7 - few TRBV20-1 CSANTGHEQYF TGCAGTGCAAACACAGGGCACGAGCAGTACTTC
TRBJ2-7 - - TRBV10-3 CAISDLNQPEIEQYF TGTGCCATCAGTGACCTCAACCAGCCGGAAATCGAGCAGTACTTC
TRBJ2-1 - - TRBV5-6 CASSLGIRVGDPYNEQFF TGTGCCAGCAGCTTGGGCATCAGGGTTGGGGATCCCTACAATGAGCAGTTCTTC
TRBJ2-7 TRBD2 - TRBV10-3 CAISQPNRTSGVYNEQYF TGTGCCATCAGTCAACCCAACCGGACTAGCGGGGTATACAATGAGCAGTACTTC
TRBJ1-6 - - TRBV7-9 CASSLGGDSSPLHF TGTGCCAGCAGCTTAGGAGGAGATTCGTCACCCCTCCACTTT
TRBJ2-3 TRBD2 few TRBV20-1 CSAKPAGVGDTQYF TGCAGTGCTAAACCGGCGGGAGTAGGAGATACGCAGTATTTT
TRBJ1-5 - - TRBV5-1 CASSKGRQPQHF TGCGCCAGCAGTAAAGGAAGGCAGCCCCAGCATTTT
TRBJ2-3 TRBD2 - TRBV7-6 CASTPAATLAGGPDTQYF TGTGCCAGCACTCCCGCGGCGACGCTAGCGGGGGGGCCTGATACGCAGTATTTT
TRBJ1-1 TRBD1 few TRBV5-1 CASSSPAGGTEAFF TGCGCCAGCAGCTCACCCGCAGGGGGCACTGAAGCTTTCTTT
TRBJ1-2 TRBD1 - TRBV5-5 CASLRGGANYGYTF TGTGCCAGCCTCAGAGGGGGCGCGAACTATGGCTACACCTTC
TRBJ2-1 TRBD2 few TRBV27 CASSFRLAGVPFYNEQFF TGTGCCAGCAGTTTTCGACTAGCGGGAGTCCCCTTTTACAATGAGCAGTTCTTC
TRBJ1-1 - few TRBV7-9 CASSTQRGGNTEAFF TGTGCCAGCAGCACTCAGAGGGGTGGGAACACTGAAGCTTTCTTT
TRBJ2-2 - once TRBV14 CASNQALPGQNTGELFF TGTGCCAGCAACCAAGCTCTCCCGGGACAGAACACCGGGGAGCTGTTTTTT
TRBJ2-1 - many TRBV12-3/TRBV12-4 CASSPGVGSYNEQFF TGTGCCAGCAGTCCAGGGGTCGGCTCCTACAATGAGCAGTTCTTC
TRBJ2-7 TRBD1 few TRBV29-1 CSFRTGSSYEQYF TGCAGCTTCCGGACAGGGAGCTCCTACGAGCAGTACTTC
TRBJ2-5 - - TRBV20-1 CSARLGGSETQYF TGCAGTGCTAGATTGGGGGGATCGGAGACCCAGTACTTC
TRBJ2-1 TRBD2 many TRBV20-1 CSAWTSSYNEQFF TGCAGTGCTTGGACTAGTTCGTACAATGAGCAGTTCTTC
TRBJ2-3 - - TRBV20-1 CSARITGYNTDTQYF TGCAGTGCCCGAATCACAGGGTACAACACAGATACGCAGTATTTT
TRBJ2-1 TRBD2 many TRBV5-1 CASRDGSGNNNEQFF TGCGCCAGCAGGGATGGTAGCGGGAATAACAATGAGCAGTTCTTC
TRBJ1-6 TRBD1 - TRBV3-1 CASSETGGYSPLHF TGTGCCAGCAGCGAGACAGGGGGCTATTCACCCCTCCACTTT
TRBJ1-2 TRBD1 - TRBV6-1 CASITGQVLQGYTF TGTGCCAGCATTACGGGACAGGTTCTTCAAGGCTACACCTTC
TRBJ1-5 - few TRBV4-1 CASSQVRGRTLYSNQPQHF TGCGCCAGCAGCCAAGTAAGGGGGAGGACGCTATATAGCAATCAGCCCCAGCATTTT
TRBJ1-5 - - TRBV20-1 CSARLFKSNQPQHF TGCAGTGCTAGGCTTTTTAAGAGCAATCAGCCCCAGCATTTT
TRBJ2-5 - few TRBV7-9 CASSFMTERETQYF TGTGCCAGCAGCTTCATGACGGAACGGGAGACCCAGTACTTC
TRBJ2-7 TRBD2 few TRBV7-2 CASSLTSYSYEQYF TGTGCCAGCAGCCTGACTAGCTACTCGTACGAGCAGTACTTC
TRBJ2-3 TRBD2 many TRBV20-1 CSARHGLAGTTDTQYF TGCAGTGCTAGACACGGACTAGCGGGAACCACAGATACGCAGTATTTT
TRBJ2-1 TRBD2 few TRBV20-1 CSAEGLAVYNEQFF TGCAGTGCTGAAGGACTAGCGGTTTACAATGAGCAGTTCTTC
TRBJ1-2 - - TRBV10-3 CAISGTLGASYGYTF TGTGCCATCAGTGGTACGTTGGGGGCCTCCTATGGCTACACCTTC
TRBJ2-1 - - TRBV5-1 CASSHPSRSQETQFF TGCGCCAGCAGCCACCCTTCTCGGTCCCAAGAGACCCAGTTCTTC
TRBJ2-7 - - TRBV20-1 CSAAGSLSPYEQYF TGCAGTGCTGCTGGTAGCCTCTCCCCCTACGAGCAGTACTTC
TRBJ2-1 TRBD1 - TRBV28 CASSFRAGGPLRFF TGTGCCAGCAGTTTCCGGGCAGGGGGCCCGTTAAGGTTCTTC
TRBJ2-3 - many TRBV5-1 CASSLEGGATDTQYF TGCGCCAGCAGCTTGGAAGGGGGGGCCACAGATACGCAGTATTTT
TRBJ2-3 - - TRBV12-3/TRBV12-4 CAGSLGGGTDTQYF TGTGCCGGCAGTTTAGGTGGGGGCACAGATACGCAGTATTTT
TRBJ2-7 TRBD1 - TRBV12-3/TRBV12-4 CASRRTGTGSYEQYF TGTGCCAGCAGGAGAACCGGGACAGGGTCCTACGAGCAGTACTTC
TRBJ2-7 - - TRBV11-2 CASSLPQGRLPYEQYF TGTGCCAGCAGCTTACCACAAGGGCGACTCCCCTACGAGCAGTACTTC
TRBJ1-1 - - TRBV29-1 CSARGSSNTEAFF TGCAGCGCCAGGGGTTCATCGAACACTGAAGCTTTCTTT
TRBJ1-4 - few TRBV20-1 CSARERRTNEKLFF TGCAGTGCTAGAGAGAGGAGGACAAATGAAAAACTGTTTTTT
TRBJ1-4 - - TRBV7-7 CASSVPSVGKLFF TGTGCTAGCAGTGTCCCCTCCGTCGGAAAACTGTTTTTT
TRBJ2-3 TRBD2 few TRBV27 CASSYLAGGPGTDTQYF TGTGCCAGCAGTTACCTAGCGGGAGGCCCCGGCACAGATACGCAGTATTTT